The TCR beta chain described here comes from a study of early stage breast cancer tumors. Study background: Each sample averaged approximately 9.9-fold read coverage. Study-wide results and limits: Tumors had 2.5 to 3-fold higher T cell density and higher clonality than adjacent normal breast tissue. Blood repertoires resembled normal breast more than tumor.

Notes on this clone: Its antigen remains unidentified.

Using immunoSEQ multiplex PCR, the repertoire was profiled, and TCRdb retains in-frame clones only, with some absent. The sample yields about 6,500 clones, 50% to 75% seen once. V lost 0 bases, J lost 5 bases, and 6 bases stayed unmatched. Germline loops: CDR1 PRHDT, CDR2 FYEKMQ (reference sequence). The CDR3 is 16 amino acids. The chain recombines TRBV13 with TRBJ2-1, with 8 bases identical to TRBD2. The origin of this receptor is a person aged 45-60 years with breast cancer. Material: normal breast tissue next to the tumor. CDR3: CASSLGQLAVHNEQFF. The CDR3 coding sequence is TGTGCCAGCAGCTTAGGACAACTAGCGGTACACAATGAGCAGTTCTTC.